This TCR beta chain was profiled in a study of vaccination effects on CD4 cells after COVID-19. Notes on the study in general: Convalescent patients were scarce, and early post-infection timepoints were absent.

The method was immunoSEQ multiplex PCR; TCRdb's version includes in-frame clones alone and lacks a portion of them. The sample shows some 28,000 clones, around 72% of them seen only once. The J segment lost 2 bases and the V segment lost 8 bases, leaving 6 bases of the junction unmatched. CDR1 and CDR2 (germline): MRHNA, SNTAGT. This CDR3 is built from 14 residues. In its sample, this clone was seen a few times. Its antigen is unidentified. Within the ViraFEST assay, antigen-specific CD4+ T cells underwent expansion with viral peptide pools prior to sequencing. It was after 10 days of culture that CD4+ T cells were isolated. People in the vaccine group had not been infected with SARS-CoV-2 before, and their nucleocapsid antibodies were negative. The authors exchanged half the medium for IL-2 medium on days 3 and 7.

The sequence was obtained from a human donor who received a COVID-19 vaccine. The genes are TRBV6-4 and TRBJ1-2, with 9 bases that match TRBD1. Sequencing used CD4+ T cells from PBMCs cultured with SARS-CoV-2 spike peptides, obtained before COVID-19 vaccination. CDR3 sequence (DNA): TGTGCCAGCTCCCCGGGACAGGGAAACTATGGCTACACCTTC. It translates to CASSPGQGNYGYTF.